These T cell receptor beta chains were read from a single sample in a study of T cell repertoires in cytomegalovirus infection. One entry per CDR3 protein results from TCRdb running MiXCR on the reads. This sample yields about 260,000 distinct CDR3 sequences, of which roughly 13% are seen a single time; roughly 8.9% belongs to the top ten. What was sequenced was PBMCs. The receptors here all came from a human donor in good health (CMV status not recorded). Some clones in this sample may be carry-over from other donors' samples. Both conserved end residues are part of each CDR3. The D gene is left open where the match is weak. Not all rows give a size; the values are once, few, many and, for expanded clones, a class.

D gene: TRBD1; clone size: many; CDR3 length: 14; J gene: TRBJ1-4; V gene: TRBV28; CDR3 protein: CASSLTGVWEKLFF; CDR3 DNA: TGTGCCAGCAGTTTGACAGGGGTTTGGGAAAAACTGTTTTTT
D gene: TRBD2; clone size: .; CDR3 length: 15; J gene: TRBJ2-2; V gene: TRBV5-1; CDR3 protein: CASSFSGSSTGELFF; CDR3 DNA: TGCGCCAGCAGCTTTAGCGGGAGTTCCACCGGGGAGCTGTTTTTT
D gene: .; clone size: few; CDR3 length: 13; J gene: TRBJ1-1; V gene: TRBV6-6; CDR3 protein: CASRYWSNTEAFF; CDR3 DNA: TGTGCCAGCCGCTACTGGAGTAACACTGAAGCTTTCTTT
D gene: TRBD1; clone size: .; CDR3 length: 14; J gene: TRBJ2-7; V gene: TRBV5-6; CDR3 protein: CASSLTGAAYEQYF; CDR3 DNA: TGTGCCAGCAGCCTGACAGGGGCGGCCTACGAGCAGTACTTC
D gene: TRBD1; clone size: few; CDR3 length: 14; J gene: TRBJ1-1; V gene: TRBV18; CDR3 protein: CASSQDRERTEAFF; CDR3 DNA: TGTGCCAGCTCACAGGACAGGGAGCGCACTGAAGCTTTCTTT
D gene: TRBD1; clone size: .; CDR3 length: 15; J gene: TRBJ1-4; V gene: TRBV2; CDR3 protein: CASSAEQGHNEKLFF; CDR3 DNA: TGTGCCAGCAGTGCGGAACAGGGGCATAATGAAAAACTGTTTTTT
D gene: .; clone size: .; CDR3 length: 13; J gene: TRBJ1-1; V gene: TRBV19; CDR3 protein: CASTQSGTAEAFF; CDR3 DNA: TGTGCCAGTACTCAATCGGGTACCGCTGAAGCTTTCTTT
D gene: .; clone size: .; CDR3 length: 15; J gene: TRBJ1-2; V gene: TRBV20-1; CDR3 protein: CSAREGRGYNYGYTF; CDR3 DNA: TGCAGTGCTAGAGAGGGTAGAGGATACAACTATGGCTACACCTTC
D gene: TRBD1; clone size: .; CDR3 length: 13; J gene: TRBJ2-7; V gene: TRBV29-1; CDR3 protein: CSAGQGATSEQYF; CDR3 DNA: TGCAGCGCCGGACAGGGGGCCACGAGCGAGCAGTACTTC
D gene: TRBD1; clone size: many; CDR3 length: 12; J gene: TRBJ2-5; V gene: TRBV29-1; CDR3 protein: CSVRTGEETQYF; CDR3 DNA: TGCAGCGTTCGGACAGGGGAGGAGACCCAGTACTTC
D gene: .; clone size: few; CDR3 length: 17; J gene: TRBJ2-3; V gene: TRBV6-5; CDR3 protein: CASSYGSGSGVTDTQYF; CDR3 DNA: TGTGCCAGCAGTTACGGTTCGGGTAGCGGCGTGACAGATACGCAGTATTTT
D gene: .; clone size: .; CDR3 length: 13; J gene: TRBJ2-7; V gene: TRBV5-1; CDR3 protein: CASRWQGAYEQYF; CDR3 DNA: TGCGCCAGCAGATGGCAGGGAGCCTACGAGCAGTACTTC